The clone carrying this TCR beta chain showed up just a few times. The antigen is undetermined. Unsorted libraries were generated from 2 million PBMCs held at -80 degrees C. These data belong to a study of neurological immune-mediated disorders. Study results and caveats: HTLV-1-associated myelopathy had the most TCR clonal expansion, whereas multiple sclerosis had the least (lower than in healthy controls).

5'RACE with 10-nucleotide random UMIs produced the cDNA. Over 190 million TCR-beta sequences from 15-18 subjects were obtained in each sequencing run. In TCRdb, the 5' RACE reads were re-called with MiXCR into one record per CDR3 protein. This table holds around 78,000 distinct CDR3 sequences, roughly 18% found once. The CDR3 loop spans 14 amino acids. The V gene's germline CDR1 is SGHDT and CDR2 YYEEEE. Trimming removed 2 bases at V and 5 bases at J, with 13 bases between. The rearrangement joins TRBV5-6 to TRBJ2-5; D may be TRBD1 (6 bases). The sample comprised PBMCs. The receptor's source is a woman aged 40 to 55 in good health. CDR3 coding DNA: TGTGCCAGCAGCTTAACTGTCAGGGGCGAGACCCAGTACTTC. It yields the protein CASSLTVRGETQYF. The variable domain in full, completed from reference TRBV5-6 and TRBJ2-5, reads DAGVTQSPTHLIKTRGQQVTLRCSPKSGHDTVSWYQQALGQGPQFIFQYYEEEERQRGNFPDRFSGHQFPNYSSELNVNALLLGDSALYLCASSLTVRGETQYFGPGTRLLVL.